This is a list of T cell receptor beta chains from one sample in a study of CD8 T cells in Susac syndrome. TCRdb reprocessed the immunoSEQ multiplex PCR reads with MiXCR, giving one entry per CDR3 protein. This table holds some 170,000 distinct CDR3 sequences, around 96% found once. Material: CD4+ T cells from PBMCs. The receptors derive from a human donor in good health. Both conserved end residues are part of each CDR3. Each record gives: D gene, V gene, J gene, clone size, CDR3 DNA, CDR3 protein. D genes are given only for firm matches. A row's size may be missing; if present it is once, few, many or a size class.

TRBD1	TRBV28	TRBJ2-1	once	TGTGCCAGCAGTTTATGGACAGGGGGAGGCTCCTACAATGAGCAGTTCTTC	CASSLWTGGGSYNEQFF
NA	TRBV6-2/TRBV6-3	TRBJ2-1	NA	TGTGCCAGCAGTTACCGAATGAAATGGGATGAGCAGTTCTTC	CASSYRMKWDEQFF
TRBD1	TRBV29-1	TRBJ2-5	once	TGCAGCGCCCGGGACAGGGCTGGAGTTGAGACCCAGTACTTC	CSARDRAGVETQYF
NA	TRBV30	TRBJ1-3	NA	TGTGCCTGGAGTGTATTTGGCGACCCACAAGGCCCTGGAAACACCATATATTTT	CAWSVFGDPQGPGNTIYF
NA	TRBV3-1	TRBJ1-3	NA	TGTGCCAGCAGCCCCGCTCTATTCGAGACTGGAAACACCATATATTTT	CASSPALFETGNTIYF
NA	TRBV7-9	TRBJ1-1	once	TGTGCCAGCAGCCCCTCAGGGAGGGACACTGAAGCTTTCTTT	CASSPSGRDTEAFF
NA	TRBV29-1	TRBJ2-5	NA	TGCAGCGTTGGGAGGGCGGAGACCCAGTACTTC	CSVGRAETQYF
NA	TRBV25-1	TRBJ2-7	NA	TGTGCCAGCAGTCAAACGGACCTCTACGAGCAGTACTTC	CASSQTDLYEQYF
NA	TRBV6-2/TRBV6-3	TRBJ1-4	NA	TGTGCCAGCAGTCCTGGATCAGGGAAAGGAAATGAAAAACTGTTTTTT	CASSPGSGKGNEKLFF
NA	TRBV30	TRBJ2-5	NA	TGTGCCTGGTACAACCGGGAGACCCAGTACTTC	CAWYNRETQYF
NA	TRBV29-1	TRBJ2-3	NA	TGCAGCGTTGTCGAGGTAACAGATACGCAGTATTTT	CSVVEVTDTQYF
TRBD1	TRBV9	TRBJ2-7	once	TGTGCCAGCAGTAGACAGGGGGGCTTCTACGAGCAGTACTTC	CASSRQGGFYEQYF
NA	TRBV4-1	TRBJ2-5	few	TGCGCCAGCAGCCAAGATGGGAGCTCCCAAGAGACCCAGTACTTC	CASSQDGSSQETQYF
NA	TRBV3-1	TRBJ2-7	NA	TGTGCCAGCAGCCAAGTTCCCGGGGGCGCCGAGCAGTACTTC	CASSQVPGGAEQYF
NA	TRBV20-1	TRBJ2-7	NA	TGCAGTGCTAGCGGGCTCGGCTCCTACGAGCAGTACTTC	CSASGLGSYEQYF
NA	TRBV2	TRBJ1-2	once	TGTGCCAGCAGTGAATCAGCCGAACATGGCTACACCTTC	CASSESAEHGYTF
TRBD1	TRBV29-1	TRBJ2-3	once	TGCAGCGTTGACGGGACAGGGGTAGGAGATACGCAGTATTTT	CSVDGTGVGDTQYF
NA	TRBV21-1	TRBJ1-5	NA	TGTGCCAGCAGCAAAGACAGGGGATATCAGCCCCAGCATTTT	CASSKDRGYQPQHF
TRBD1	TRBV29-1	TRBJ1-2	once	TGCAGCGGGACAGGGGCAAACTATGGCTACACCTTC	CSGTGANYGYTF
NA	TRBV7-2	TRBJ2-5	NA	TGTGCCAGCACCCCCCCGGGCACACAAGAGACCCAGTACTTC	CASTPPGTQETQYF
NA	TRBV30	TRBJ2-3	NA	TGTGCCTGGGCCCCGAGGGGCACAGATACGCAGTATTTT	CAWAPRGTDTQYF
TRBD2	TRBV15	TRBJ2-2	NA	TGTGCCACCGGACTAGATCGGACCGGGGAGCTGTTTTTT	CATGLDRTGELFF
NA	TRBV30	TRBJ2-1	NA	TGTGCCTGGAGTGTATCCACTAACAATGAGCAGTTCTTC	CAWSVSTNNEQFF
TRBD2	TRBV7-8	TRBJ2-7	NA	TGTGCCAGCAGCTTAGCGCGGGGGAGCCACGAGCAGTACTTC	CASSLARGSHEQYF
NA	TRBV9	TRBJ2-1	NA	TGTGCCAGCAGCGTAGATGCGGGTAGAAATGAGCAGTTCTTC	CASSVDAGRNEQFF
NA	TRBV12-3/TRBV12-4	TRBJ2-4	NA	TGTGCCAGCAGTTTCGGGGGCCCTCGGAACATTCAGTACTTC	CASSFGGPRNIQYF
NA	TRBV7-9	TRBJ1-1	NA	TGTGCCGGCAGCTTAGTATCGAGGGAAGCTTTCTTT	CAGSLVSREAFF
NA	TRBV20-1	TRBJ2-1	NA	TGCAGTGCCAGCGATAGGAATGAGCAGTTCTTC	CSASDRNEQFF
NA	TRBV7-9	TRBJ2-1	NA	TGTGCCAGCAGCTTTAGTATACTTGAGCAGTTCTTC	CASSFSILEQFF
NA	TRBV3-1	TRBJ2-1	NA	TGTGCCAGCAGCCAAGATCGCCGTTCGCGGGAGCAGTTCTTC	CASSQDRRSREQFF
TRBD2	TRBV20-1	TRBJ2-7	NA	TGCAGTGCTAGAGATCCCAGCGGGAGATCCTACGAGCAGTACTTC	CSARDPSGRSYEQYF